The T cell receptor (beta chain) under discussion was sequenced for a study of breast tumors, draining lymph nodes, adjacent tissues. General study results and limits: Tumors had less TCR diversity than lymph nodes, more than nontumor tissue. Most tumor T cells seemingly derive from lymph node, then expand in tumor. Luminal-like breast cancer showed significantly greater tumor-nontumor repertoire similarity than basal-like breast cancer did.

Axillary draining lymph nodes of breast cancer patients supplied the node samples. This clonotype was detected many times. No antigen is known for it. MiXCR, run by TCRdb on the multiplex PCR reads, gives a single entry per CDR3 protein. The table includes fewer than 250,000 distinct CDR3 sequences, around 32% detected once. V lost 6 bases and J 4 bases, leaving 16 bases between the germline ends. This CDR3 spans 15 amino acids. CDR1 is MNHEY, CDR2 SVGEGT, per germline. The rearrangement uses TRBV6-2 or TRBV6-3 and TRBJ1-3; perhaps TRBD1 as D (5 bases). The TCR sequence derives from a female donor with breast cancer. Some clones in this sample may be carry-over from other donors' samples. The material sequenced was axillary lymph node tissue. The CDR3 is CASRDTGTAGNTIYF. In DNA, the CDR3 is TGTGCCAGCAGAGATACCGGGACTGCCGGAAACACCATATATTTT.